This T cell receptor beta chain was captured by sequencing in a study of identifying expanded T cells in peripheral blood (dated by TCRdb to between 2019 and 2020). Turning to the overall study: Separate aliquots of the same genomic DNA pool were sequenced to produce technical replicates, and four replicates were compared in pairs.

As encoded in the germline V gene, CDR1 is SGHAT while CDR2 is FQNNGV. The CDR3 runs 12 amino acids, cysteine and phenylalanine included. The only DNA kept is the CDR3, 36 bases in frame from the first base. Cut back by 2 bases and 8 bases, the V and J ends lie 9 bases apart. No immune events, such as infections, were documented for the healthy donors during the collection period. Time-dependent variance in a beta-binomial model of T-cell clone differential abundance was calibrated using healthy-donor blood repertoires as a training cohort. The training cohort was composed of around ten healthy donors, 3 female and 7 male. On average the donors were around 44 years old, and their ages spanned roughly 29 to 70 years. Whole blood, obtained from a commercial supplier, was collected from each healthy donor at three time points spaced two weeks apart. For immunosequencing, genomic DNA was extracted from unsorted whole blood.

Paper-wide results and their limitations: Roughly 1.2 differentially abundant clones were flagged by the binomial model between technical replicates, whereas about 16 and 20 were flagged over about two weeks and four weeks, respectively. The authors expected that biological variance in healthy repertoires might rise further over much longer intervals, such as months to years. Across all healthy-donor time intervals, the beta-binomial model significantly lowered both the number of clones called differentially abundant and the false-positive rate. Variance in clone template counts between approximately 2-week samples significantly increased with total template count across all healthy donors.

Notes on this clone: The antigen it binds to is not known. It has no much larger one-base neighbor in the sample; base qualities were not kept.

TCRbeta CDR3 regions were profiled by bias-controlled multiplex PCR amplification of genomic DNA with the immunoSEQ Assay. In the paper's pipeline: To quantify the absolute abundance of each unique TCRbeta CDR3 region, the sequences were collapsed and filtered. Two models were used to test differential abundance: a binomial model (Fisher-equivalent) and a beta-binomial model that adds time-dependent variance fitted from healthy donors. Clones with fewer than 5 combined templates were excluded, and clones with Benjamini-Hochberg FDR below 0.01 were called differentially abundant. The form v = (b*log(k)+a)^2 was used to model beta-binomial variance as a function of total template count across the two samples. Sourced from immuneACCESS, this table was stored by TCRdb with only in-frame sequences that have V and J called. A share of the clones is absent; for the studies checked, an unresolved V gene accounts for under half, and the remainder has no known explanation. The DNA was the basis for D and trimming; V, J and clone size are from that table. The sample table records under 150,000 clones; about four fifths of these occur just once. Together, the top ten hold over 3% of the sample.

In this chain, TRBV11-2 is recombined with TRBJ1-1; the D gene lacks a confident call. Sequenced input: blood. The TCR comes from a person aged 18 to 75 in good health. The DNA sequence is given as TGTGCCAGCAGCTTATTTGGCAGGGAAGCTTTCTTT. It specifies CASSLFGREAFF. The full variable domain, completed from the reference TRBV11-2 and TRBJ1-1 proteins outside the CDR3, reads EAGVAQSPRYKIIEKRQSVAFWCNPISGHATLYWYQQILGQGPKLLIQFQNNGVVDDSQLPKDRFSAERLKGVDSTLKIQPAKLEDSAVYLCASSLFGREAFFGQGTRLTVV.